What follows are 21 T cell receptor beta chains derived from one specimen sequenced in a study of monozygotic twins with inflammatory bowel disease. TCRdb reprocessed the 5' RACE reads and reports one entry per CDR3 protein, with no DNA. The table lists just over 300,000 distinct CDR3 sequences. The sequenced sample was blood. The source is a human donor with ulcerative colitis or Crohn's disease, or a healthy co-twin of an affected twin (not recorded which).

The chain couples TRBV5-4 to TRBJ2-2; TCRdb's assignment of TRBD1 cannot be checked, as there is no DNA. Germline V CDR1 and CDR2: SGHNT, YYREEE (reference sequence). This CDR3 spans 15 amino acids. CDR3 sequence: CASSLLTGVTGELFF.

The genes are TRBV7-9 and TRBJ2-7. The CDR3 sequence is 12 residues long. CDR1 is SEHNR and CDR2 is FQNEAQ in the germline V gene (reference sequence). CDR3 sequence reads: CASSYANEEQYF.

The CDR3 loop reads CSAWIIAGVGDTQYF. The rearrangement joins TRBV20-1 to TRBJ2-3; TCRdb reports TRBD2, a call that lacks DNA to check it against. The germline V gene encodes CDR1 DFQATT and CDR2 SNEGSKA (reference sequence). This CDR3 region has 15 residues.

The chain combines TRBV20-1 with TRBJ2-7; the D call of TRBD1 rests on TCRdb alone, since no DNA is present to check it. Germline V lookup: CDR1 DFQATT, CDR2 SNEGSKA (reference sequence). CDR3 size: 16 residues. Here the CDR3 reads CSASATGTGNSYEQYF.

This chain joins TRBV5-6 and TRBJ2-3; TCRdb names TRBD2, which stays unverified in the absence of DNA. The length of the CDR3 is 13 residues. The germline V gene encodes CDR1 SGHDT and CDR2 YYEEEE. CDR3 sequence: CASSFGSPDTQYF. Drawing the rest from reference TRBV5-6 and TRBJ2-3, the complete variable domain is DAGVTQSPTHLIKTRGQQVTLRCSPKSGHDTVSWYQQALGQGPQFIFQYYEEEERQRGNFPDRFSGHQFPNYSSELNVNALLLGDSALYLCASSFGSPDTQYFGPGTRLTVL.

The chain couples TRBV4-3 to TRBJ2-5; TCRdb's assignment of TRBD1 cannot be checked, as there is no DNA. The germline gives CDR1 LGHNA, CDR2 YSLEER. The CDR3 has 13 residues. CDR3 loop: CASSRQQGELLYF.

This chain connects TRBV7-9 to TRBJ1-1; the TRBD1 assignment by TCRdb is unverifiable without DNA. The germline V gene encodes CDR1 SEHNR and CDR2 FQNEAQ (reference sequence). The CDR3 extends over 14 amino acids. CDR3 protein: CASSDKGQGTEAFF.

The chain recombines TRBV4-3 with TRBJ2-4; TCRdb gives TRBD1 as the D gene, but with no DNA this cannot be confirmed. Germline V gives CDR1 LGHNA, CDR2 YSLEER. There are 15 residues in the CDR3. CDR3 sequence reads: CASSQGGGSKNIQYF.

The CDR3 region is CASSLLKGLNEQYF. The J gene is TRBJ2-7, the V gene TRBV7-9; TCRdb returns TRBD1, unconfirmable since there is no DNA. This CDR3 has 14 amino acids. The germline CDR1 and CDR2 sequences are SEHNR and FQNEAQ (reference sequence).

CDR3 region: CASSFVDRDNEQFF. The chain links TRBV5-1 to TRBJ2-1; with no DNA, the TCRdb D assignment of TRBD1 cannot be verified. In germline, CDR1 is SGHRS, CDR2 YFSETQ. This CDR3 contains 14 residues.

CDR3 residues: CASSLKDRGGGELFF. The chain uses TRBV28 and TRBJ2-2; with no DNA, the TCRdb D assignment of TRBD1 cannot be verified. Germline CDR1 is MDHEN and CDR2 is SYDVKM. CDR3 size: 15 residues.

This chain connects TRBV5-1 to TRBJ2-2. Germline V gene data show CDR1 as SGHRS and CDR2 as YFSETQ. The CDR3 sequence is 14 residues long. The CDR3 region is CASSLARNTGELFF.

The chain links TRBV7-2 to TRBJ2-3; TCRdb's D call, TRBD2, is unchecked because there is no DNA. Germline CDR1 SGHTA, CDR2 FQGNSA. CDR3 length: 17 residues. CDR3 region: CASSLVPGLGNLDTQYF.

V is TRBV30 and J is TRBJ2-7; TCRdb calls TRBD2, which cannot be checked without DNA. CDR1 is GTSNPN, CDR2 SVGIG, per germline (reference sequence). The CDR3 consists of 15 residues. CDR3 loop: CAWSLASGSVYEQYF. The full variable domain, its missing parts supplied by reference TRBV30 and TRBJ2-7, is SQTIHQWPATLVQPVGSPLSLECTVEGTSNPNLYWYRQAAGRGLQLLFYSVGIGQISSEVPQNLSASRPQDRQFILSSKKLLLSDSGFYLCAWSLASGSVYEQYFGPGTRLTVT.

V usage is TRBV5-1 and J usage is TRBJ2-7; TCRdb calls TRBD1, which cannot be checked without DNA. From germline, CDR1 is SGHRS and CDR2 YFSETQ. This CDR3 has 18 residues. The CDR3: CASSFSTRTGHSSYEQYF. Complete variable domain (other parts from reference TRBV5-1 and TRBJ2-7): KAGVTQTPRYLIKTRGQQVTLSCSPISGHRSVSWYQQTPGQGLQFLFEYFSETQRNKGNFPGRFSGRQFSNSRSEMNVSTLELGDSALYLCASSFSTRTGHSSYEQYFGPGTRLTVT.

This sequence joins TRBV10-3 and TRBJ1-1. Germline V gives CDR1 ENHRY, CDR2 SYGVKD. The CDR3 loop spans 13 amino acids. This CDR3 is CAISQNGNTEAFF.

The V call is TRBV6-2 or TRBV6-3, the J call TRBJ2-7; TCRdb picks TRBD1, but there is no DNA to check that call. The CDR3 length is 15 residues. Germline V lookup: CDR1 MNHEY, CDR2 SVGEGT. CDR3 sequence reads: CASLKWGTGSDEQYF.

The chain carries TRBV20-1 and TRBJ1-6; TCRdb selects TRBD1, and the lack of DNA leaves this call unchecked. CDR1 DFQATT and CDR2 SNEGSKA come from the germline V gene (reference sequence). The CDR3 totals 16 residues. CDR3 residues: CSARPSGSIRGSPLHF.

V gene TRBV7-2 combines with J gene TRBJ2-7; no DNA is available, so the TRBD2 call from TCRdb remains unchecked. The germline V gene encodes CDR1 SGHTA and CDR2 FQGNSA. There are 16 residues in the CDR3. The CDR3 sequence: CASSLANQGPLYEQYF.

The chain joins TRBV7-9 to TRBJ2-5; TCRdb's D call of TRBD1 is untestable without DNA. The CDR3 length is 16 residues. Germline V CDR1 and CDR2: SEHNR, FQNEAQ (reference sequence). The CDR3 loop is CASSLLQGAYIETQYF.

This chain uses TRBV20-1 with TRBJ2-7; absent DNA, TCRdb's TRBD2 call cannot be checked. CDR3 length: 15 amino acids. CDR1 and CDR2 (germline): DFQATT, SNEGSKA (reference sequence). Here the CDR3 reads CSAPAGTANSYEQYF.